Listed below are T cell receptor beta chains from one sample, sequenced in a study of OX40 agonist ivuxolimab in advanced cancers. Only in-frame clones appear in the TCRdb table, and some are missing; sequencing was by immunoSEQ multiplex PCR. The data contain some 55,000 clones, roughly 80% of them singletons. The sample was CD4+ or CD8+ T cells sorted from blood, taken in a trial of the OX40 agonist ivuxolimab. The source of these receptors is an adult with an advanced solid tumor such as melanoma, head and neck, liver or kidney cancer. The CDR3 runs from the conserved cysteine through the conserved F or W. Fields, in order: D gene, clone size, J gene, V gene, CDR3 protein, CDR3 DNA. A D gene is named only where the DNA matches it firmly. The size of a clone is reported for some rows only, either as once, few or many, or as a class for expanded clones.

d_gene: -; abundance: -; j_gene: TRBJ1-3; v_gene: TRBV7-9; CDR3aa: CASSLSVAGYSGNTIYF; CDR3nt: TGTGCCAGCAGCCTCTCGGTTGCGGGTTACTCTGGAAACACCATATATTTT
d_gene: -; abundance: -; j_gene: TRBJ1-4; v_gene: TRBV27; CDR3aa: CASSLRLQKGEKLFF; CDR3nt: TGTGCCAGCAGTTTAAGGTTACAGAAAGGTGAAAAACTGTTTTTT
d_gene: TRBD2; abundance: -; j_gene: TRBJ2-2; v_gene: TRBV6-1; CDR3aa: CASSERVAGGPNTGELFF; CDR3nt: TGTGCCAGCAGTGAACGCGTAGCGGGAGGACCTAACACCGGGGAGCTGTTTTTT
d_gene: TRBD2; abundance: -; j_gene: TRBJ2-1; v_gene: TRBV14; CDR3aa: CASSQDWTSGRFYNEQFF; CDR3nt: TGTGCCAGCAGCCAAGACTGGACTAGCGGGAGATTCTACAATGAGCAGTTCTTC
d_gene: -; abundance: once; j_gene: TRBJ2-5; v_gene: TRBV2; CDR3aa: CASSEFTGGDVTQYF; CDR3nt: TGTGCCAGCAGTGAATTTACGGGCGGGGACGTGACCCAGTACTTC
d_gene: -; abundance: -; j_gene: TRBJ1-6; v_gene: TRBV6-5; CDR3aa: CASSYKSGTNSPLHF; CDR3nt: TGTGCCAGCAGTTACAAAAGTGGGACGAATTCACCCCTCCACTTT
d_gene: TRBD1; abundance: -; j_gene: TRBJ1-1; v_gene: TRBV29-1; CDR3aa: CSVPGTGNTEAFF; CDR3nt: TGCAGCGTTCCCGGGACAGGAAACACTGAAGCTTTCTTT
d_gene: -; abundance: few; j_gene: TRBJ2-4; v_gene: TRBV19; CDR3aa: CASSRWNIQYF; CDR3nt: TGTGCCAGTAGCCGATGGAACATTCAGTACTTC
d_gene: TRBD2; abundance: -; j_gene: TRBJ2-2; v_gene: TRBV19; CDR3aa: CASSIWATSGSDTGELFF; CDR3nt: TGTGCCAGTAGTATATGGGCGACTAGCGGGAGCGACACCGGGGAGCTGTTTTTT
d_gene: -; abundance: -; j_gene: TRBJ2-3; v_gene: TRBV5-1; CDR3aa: CASSLGGHTDTQYF; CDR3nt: TGCGCCAGCAGCTTAGGGGGGCACACAGATACGCAGTATTTT
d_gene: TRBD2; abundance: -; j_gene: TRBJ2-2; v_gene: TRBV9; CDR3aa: CASAGTSGARPNTGELFF; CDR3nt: TGTGCCAGTGCCGGGACTAGCGGAGCCAGACCTAACACCGGGGAGCTGTTTTTT
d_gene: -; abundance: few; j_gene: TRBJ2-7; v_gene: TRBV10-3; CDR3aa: CAISESKGVHEQYF; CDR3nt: TGTGCCATCAGTGAGTCTAAGGGCGTCCACGAGCAGTACTTC
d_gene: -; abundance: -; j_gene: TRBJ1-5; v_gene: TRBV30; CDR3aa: CAWGEHSNQPQHF; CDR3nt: TGTGCCTGGGGTGAGCATAGCAATCAGCCCCAGCATTTT
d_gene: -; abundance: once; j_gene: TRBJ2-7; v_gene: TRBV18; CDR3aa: CASSPSGRSSYEQYF; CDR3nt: TGTGCCAGCTCACCTAGCGGACGAAGCTCCTACGAGCAGTACTTC
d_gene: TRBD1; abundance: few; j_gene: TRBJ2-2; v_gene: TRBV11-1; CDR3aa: CASRSSRDRGGRTGELFF; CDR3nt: TGTGCCAGCAGATCGTCCCGGGACAGGGGCGGGAGGACCGGGGAGCTGTTTTTT
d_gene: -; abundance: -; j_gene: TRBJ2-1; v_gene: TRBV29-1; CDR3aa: CSVDDQVNEQFF; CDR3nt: TGCAGCGTCGACGACCAGGTAAATGAGCAGTTCTTC
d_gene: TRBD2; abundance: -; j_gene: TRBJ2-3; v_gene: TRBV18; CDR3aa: CASATSGRFTDTQYF; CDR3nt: TGTGCCAGCGCTACCAGCGGGAGGTTCACAGATACGCAGTATTTT
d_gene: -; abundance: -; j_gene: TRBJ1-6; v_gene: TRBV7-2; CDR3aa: CASSDQDRNSPLHF; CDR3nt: TGTGCCAGCAGCGATCAAGATCGCAATTCACCCCTCCACTTT
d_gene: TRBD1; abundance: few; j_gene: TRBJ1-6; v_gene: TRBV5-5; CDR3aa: CATMVGTGFNSPLHF; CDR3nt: TGTGCCACCATGGTAGGGACAGGCTTTAATTCACCCCTCCACTTT
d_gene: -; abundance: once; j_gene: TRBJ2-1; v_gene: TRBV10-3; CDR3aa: CAISESMAGFGEQFF; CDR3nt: TGTGCCATCAGTGAGTCGATGGCAGGGTTTGGGGAGCAGTTCTTC
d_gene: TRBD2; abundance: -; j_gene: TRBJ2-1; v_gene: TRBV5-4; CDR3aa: CASSLPSGRGHNEQFF; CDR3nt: TGTGCCAGCAGCTTGCCCAGCGGGAGGGGACACAATGAGCAGTTCTTC
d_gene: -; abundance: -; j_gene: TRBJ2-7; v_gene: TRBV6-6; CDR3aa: CASSYSGTLDF; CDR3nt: TGTGCCAGCAGTTATAGCGGTACGCTAGATTTC
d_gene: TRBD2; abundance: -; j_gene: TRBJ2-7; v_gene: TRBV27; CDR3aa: CANKRWTSGRAKFLYEQYF; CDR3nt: TGTGCCAACAAACGGTGGACTAGCGGGAGGGCCAAATTCCTCTACGAGCAGTACTTC
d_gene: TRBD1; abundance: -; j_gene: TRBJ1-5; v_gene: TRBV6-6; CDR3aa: CASSQGQGFQPQHF; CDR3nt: TGTGCCAGCAGCCAGGGACAGGGATTCCAGCCCCAGCATTTT
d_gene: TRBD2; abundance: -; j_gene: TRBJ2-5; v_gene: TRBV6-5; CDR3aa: CASEVGRARAETQYF; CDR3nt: TGTGCCAGCGAGGTGGGGAGGGCCCGAGCAGAGACCCAGTACTTC
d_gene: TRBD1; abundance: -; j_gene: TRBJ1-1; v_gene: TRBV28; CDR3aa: CASSPWTGYTANTEAFF; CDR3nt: TGTGCCAGCAGTCCGTGGACAGGGTATACTGCGAACACTGAAGCTTTCTTT
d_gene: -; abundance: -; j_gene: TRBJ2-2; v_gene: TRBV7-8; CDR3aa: CASRIGGQITGELFF; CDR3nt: TGTGCCAGCAGAATCGGGGGACAGATTACCGGGGAGCTGTTTTTT
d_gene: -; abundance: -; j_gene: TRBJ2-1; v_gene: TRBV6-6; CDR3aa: CASSYQADEQFF; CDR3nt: TGTGCCAGCAGTTATCAGGCGGATGAGCAGTTCTTC
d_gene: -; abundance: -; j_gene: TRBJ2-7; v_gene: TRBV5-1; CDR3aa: CASSLGQLTYEQYF; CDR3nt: TGCGCCAGCAGCTTGGGCCAGCTCACCTACGAGCAGTACTTC
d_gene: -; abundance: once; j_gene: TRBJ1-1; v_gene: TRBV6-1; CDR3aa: CASSVLGGNTEAFF; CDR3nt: TGTGCCAGCAGTGTGCTGGGGGGGAACACTGAAGCTTTCTTT
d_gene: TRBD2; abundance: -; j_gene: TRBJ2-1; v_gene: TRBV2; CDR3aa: CASSLREGYNEQFF; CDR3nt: TGTGCCAGCAGTTTGCGGGAGGGCTACAATGAGCAGTTCTTC
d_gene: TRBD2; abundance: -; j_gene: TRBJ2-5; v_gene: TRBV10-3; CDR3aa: CATGLAGEETQYF; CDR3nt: TGTGCCACAGGACTAGCGGGAGAAGAGACCCAGTACTTC
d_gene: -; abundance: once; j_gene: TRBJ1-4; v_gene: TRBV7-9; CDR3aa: CASSLQTGREKLFF; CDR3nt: TGTGCCAGCAGCCTCCAAACAGGGAGGGAAAAACTGTTTTTT
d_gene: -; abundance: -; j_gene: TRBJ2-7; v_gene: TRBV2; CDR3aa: CASSARHGQYF; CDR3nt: TGTGCCAGCAGTGCAAGACACGGGCAGTACTTC
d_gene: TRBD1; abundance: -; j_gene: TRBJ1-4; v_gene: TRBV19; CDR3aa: CASSIKGTGKIEKLFF; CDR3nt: TGTGCCAGTAGCATAAAAGGGACAGGGAAGATTGAAAAACTGTTTTTT
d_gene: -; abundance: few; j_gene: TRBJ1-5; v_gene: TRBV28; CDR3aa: CASSGSQGTQPQHF; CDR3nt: TGTGCCAGCAGTGGATCCCAGGGCACGCAGCCCCAGCATTTT
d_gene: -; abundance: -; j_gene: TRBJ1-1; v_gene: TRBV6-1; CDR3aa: CATKVSPATEAFF; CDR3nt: TGTGCCACCAAGGTATCCCCCGCTACTGAAGCTTTCTTT
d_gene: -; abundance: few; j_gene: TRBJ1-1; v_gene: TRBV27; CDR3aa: CASSLSGGLTEAFF; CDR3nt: TGTGCCAGCAGTTTATCGGGGGGCCTCACTGAAGCTTTCTTT
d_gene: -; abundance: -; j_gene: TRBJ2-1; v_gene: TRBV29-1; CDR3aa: CSVVTGSSYNEQFF; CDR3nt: TGCAGCGTTGTAACGGGGAGCTCCTACAATGAGCAGTTCTTC
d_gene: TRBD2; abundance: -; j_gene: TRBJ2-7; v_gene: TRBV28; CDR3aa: CASSYSGSRVEQYF; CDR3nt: TGTGCCAGCAGTTATAGCGGGAGCAGGGTCGAGCAGTACTTC
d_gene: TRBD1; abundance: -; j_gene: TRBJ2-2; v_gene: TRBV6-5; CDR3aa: CASRTGQLYTGELFF; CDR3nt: TGTGCCAGCAGGACGGGACAGCTTTACACCGGGGAGCTGTTTTTT
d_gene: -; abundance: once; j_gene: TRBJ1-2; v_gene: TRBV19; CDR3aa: CASSPRTRGGFGYTF; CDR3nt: TGTGCCAGTAGTCCCCGGACCCGTGGGGGGTTTGGCTACACCTTC